This T cell receptor beta chain was recovered during a study of cytomegalovirus exposure and HLA in healthy donors. V gave up 7 bases and J gave up 4 bases; unmatched junction bases: 11. The germline V gene has CDR1 SNHLY and CDR2 FYNNEI. The CDR3 spans 15 residues. Whole-study findings and limits: Per a later analysis, HLA-associated TCR beta chains showed more clonal expansion than other, equally common TCR beta chains.

PCR used 60 Vbeta primers and 13 Jbeta primers. Original processing methods: Among the unique TCR beta chains that a later analysis counted, about 85 million in all, about 11 million were shared. Method: immunoSEQ multiplex PCR; TCRdb's copy keeps in-frame clones and lacks some. V and J calls and clone size are those listed in that table; D and trimming were worked out from the DNA. This table has 110,000 to 150,000 clones, roughly 86% appearing once. This clone has a handful of counts. Its target is not known. The receptor was isolated from a man younger than 35 in good health and CMV-seropositive. The chain recombines TRBV2 with TRBJ2-5; 8 bases fit TRBD2. The sample was PBMCs. The CDR3 DNA reads TGTGCCAGCAAAAGCGGGGGAAGGGCGCGAGAGACCCAGTACTTC. Amino acid sequence: CASKSGGRARETQYF.